One sample yielded the 7 T cell receptor beta chains listed below, sequenced in a study of shared clonotypes between healthy human individuals. Naive CD8 cells lacked CD45RO, underwent positive selection for CCR7 and left out terminally differentiated effector memory CD45RA+ cells. Assay: immunoSEQ multiplex PCR; the TCRdb copy retains only in-frame clones and omits some. The repertoire holds around 2.1 million clones, around 93% seen once, with 1.5% to 2% in the top ten. Material for sequencing was naive CD8+ T cells from PBMCs. The receptor source for this set is a man aged 18-30 years in good health. Some clones in this sample may be carry-over from other donors' samples.

The V call is TRBV6-5, the J call TRBJ2-7; tentative D call: TRBD2 (5 bases). This CDR3 spans 14 amino acids. CDR1 and CDR2 (germline): MNHEY, SVGAGI. Between the trimmed V and J ends, which lost 6 bases and 5 bases, there was a span of 17 bases. The CDR3 DNA reads TGTGCCAGCAGGTCAGATGTAAGGACTGACGAGCAGTACTTC. Translating gives CASRSDVRTDEQYF.

This chain links TRBV5-6 with TRBJ2-7, with a weak D call TRBD2 (5 bases). This CDR3 comprises 15 residues. Trimming stripped 2 bases from V and 7 bases from J, with 19 bases between. The V gene's germline CDR1 is SGHDT and CDR2 YYEEEE. The CDR3 here is CASSFWGDLLREQYF. DNA for the CDR3: TGTGCCAGCAGCTTTTGGGGAGACCTACTGAGGGAGCAGTACTTC.

The chain couples TRBV7-9 to TRBJ2-1, with TRBD2 as a possible D gene (6 bases). The CDR3 is 16 amino acids. Trimming shortened V by 5 bases and J by 5 bases, and 19 bases separated the two germline ends. Germline CDR1 reads SEHNR; CDR2 reads FQNEAQ (reference sequence). The CDR3 spells CASSPRRERVHNEQFF. CDR3 DNA: TGTGCCAGCAGCCCGAGGAGGGAGCGGGTGCACAATGAGCAGTTCTTC.

This clone occurred once. The CDR3 loop is CASGETYEQFF. The CDR3 DNA reads as TGTGCCAGCGGAGAAACGTATGAGCAGTTCTTC. The chain carries TRBV6-1 and TRBJ2-1, with no clear D. V was clipped by 8 bases and J by 8 bases, with 10 bases between them. Germline loops: CDR1 MNHNS, CDR2 SASEGT. The CDR3 covers 11 residues.

As DNA, the CDR3 is TGCGCCAGCAGCTTGGGACAGGGGGTTGGTGATACGCAGTATTTT. As protein: CASSLGQGVGDTQYF. The chain joins TRBV5-1 to TRBJ2-3; 9 bases are shared with TRBD1. The CDR3 is 15 residues long. Germline V gives CDR1 SGHRS, CDR2 YFSETQ. The V and J ends lost 0 bases and 6 bases, in that order; junction bases with no gene match: 5. The full variable domain, with the rest looked up from reference TRBV5-1 and TRBJ2-3, is KAGVTQTPRYLIKTRGQQVTLSCSPISGHRSVSWYQQTPGQGLQFLFEYFSETQRNKGNFPGRFSGRQFSNSRSEMNVSTLELGDSALYLCASSLGQGVGDTQYFGPGTRLTVL.

The chain recombines TRBV6-6 with TRBJ2-3; D might be TRBD1 (5 bases). V was trimmed by 1 base and J by 0 bases, leaving 8 bases between them. CDR1 and CDR2 from the germline V gene are MNHNY and SVGAGI (reference sequence). CDR3 size: 15 residues. CDR3 in DNA: TGTGCCAGCAGTTACTGGGGCGGCAGCACAGATACGCAGTATTTT. Amino acids: CASSYWGGSTDTQYF.

The V gene is TRBV2, the J gene TRBJ1-1, with unresolved D. This CDR3 spans 14 amino acids. V dropped 6 bases and J dropped 3 bases, with 14 bases sitting between them. Germline CDR1 reads SNHLY; CDR2 reads FYNNEI. The CDR3 nucleotides read TGTGCCAGCAGGGTGATCCTAGGAGACACTGAAGCTTTCTTT. Translating it yields CASRVILGDTEAFF.